The T cell receptor (beta chain) under discussion was sequenced for a study of blood T cell repertoires in COVID-19. Study overall: Samples of COVID-19 (acute and convalescent) were obtained from the United States, Italy and Spain.

Living in 24 US areas, the participants were between roughly 18 and 90 years of age. Researchers sorted participants into cohorts using their self-reported clinical history. CDR3 length: 11 amino acids. Trimming took off 2 bases at V and 6 bases at J, with 7 bases between the two ends. Germline-derived CDR1 and CDR2 are GTSNPN and SVGIG (reference sequence). As processed by the authors: By means of reference gene primer amplification, nucleated cell counts were estimated. The protocol was immunoSEQ multiplex PCR, while the TCRdb copy is restricted to in-frame clones and leaves out a portion. V and J calls and clone size are given by that table; D and trimming were obtained from the DNA. Altogether fewer than 300,000 clones are present, about 85% being singletons, with the ten largest covering roughly 2.7%.

The source is a woman in her fifties or sixties who had recovered from COVID-19. The sequenced material came from PBMCs or T cells enriched from blood (not recorded which). V and J are TRBV30 and TRBJ1-2; no clear D gene. The CDR3, as DNA: TGTGCCTGGAGTCACGGAGATGGCTACACCTTC. Protein product: CAWSHGDGYTF.